A single sample is the source of the 10 T cell receptor beta chains below, sequenced in a study of blood T cell repertoires in COVID-19. Produced via immunoSEQ multiplex PCR; TCRdb's table is partial and in-frame only. The sample lists under 400,000 clones; about nine tenths were seen once. Sequencing was done on a sample of peripheral blood. These receptors were obtained from a woman aged 60-70 years with COVID-19, enrolled during active disease.

The chain employs TRBV19 and TRBJ2-4; a possible D gene is TRBD2 (5 bases). The germline V gene encodes CDR1 LNHDA and CDR2 SQIVND (reference sequence). This CDR3 region has 16 residues. Between the trimmed V and J ends, which lost 6 bases and 1 base, there was a span of 16 bases. CDR3 bases: TGTGCCAGTAGCCCCCCCCGCACGGGGGCCAAAAACATTCAGTACTTC. This encodes CASSPPRTGAKNIQYF. Full variable domain (rest looked up from reference TRBV19 and TRBJ2-4): DGGITQSPKYLFRKEGQNVTLSCEQNLNHDAMYWYRQDPGQGLRLIYYSQIVNDFQKGDIAEGYSVSREKKESFPLTVTSAQKNPTAFYLCASSPPRTGAKNIQYFGAGTRLSVL.

As concerns this clone: Other DNA sequences in this specimen translate into the identical CDR3. The rearrangement joins TRBV2 to TRBJ2-2; 7 bases line up with TRBD1. CDR3 length: 14 residues. Unmatched junction bases numbered 2, after V lost 6 bases and J lost 1 base. The germline V gene has CDR1 SNHLY and CDR2 FYNNEI. The CDR3 region has the DNA TGTGCCAGCAGCCGACAGGGGAACACCGGGGAGCTGTTTTTT. Protein: CASSRQGNTGELFF.

The chain joins TRBV7-2 to TRBJ2-3; the match to TRBD2 covers 7 bases. Trimming took 5 bases from V and 2 from J; bases not matched to a gene: 4. The CDR3 is made up of 14 amino acids. Germline CDR1 and CDR2: SGHTA and FQGNSA. The CDR3 DNA sequence: TGTGCCAGCAGCCGCCGGGACTACACAGATACGCAGTATTTT. It translates to CASSRRDYTDTQYF.

The rearrangement links TRBV27 to TRBJ1-2, with TRBD1 matching 8 bases. The length of the CDR3 is 16 residues. The trim removed 3 bases at V and 0 bases at J, leaving 6 bases unmatched. Per germline, CDR1 MNHEY and CDR2 SMNVEV (reference sequence). CDR3 bases: TGTGCCAGCAGTTTGAGCAGGGGGCTCGCTAACTATGGCTACACCTTC. Its translation is CASSLSRGLANYGYTF.

The gene calls are TRBV11-1 and TRBJ2-1, with a possible D match to TRBD1 (6 bases). Trimming cost V 5 bases and J 7 bases, with 15 bases left between them. The germline CDR1 and CDR2 sequences are SGHAT and FQDESV (reference sequence). The CDR3 runs to 14 residues. Here the CDR3 reads CASSRRGQLNEQFF. The CDR3 region has the DNA TGTGCCAGCAGCCGCCGCGGACAGCTAAATGAGCAGTTCTTC.

This clone was seen just once. The chain links TRBV18 to TRBJ1-5; 7 bases fit TRBD1. The CDR3 covers 17 residues. Germline lookup yields CDR1 KGHSH and CDR2 LQKENI. V lost 3 bases and J lost 0; bases outside the gene matches: 8. The CDR3 sequence: CASSPGTVLYSNQPQHF. The CDR3 region has the DNA TGTGCCAGCTCACCCGGGACAGTCCTTTATAGCAATCAGCCCCAGCATTTT.

The chain combines TRBV9 with TRBJ2-3, with TRBD2 as a possible D gene (5 bases). The germline V gene has CDR1 SGDLS and CDR2 YYNGEE. Trimming pared 4 bases from V and 0 bases from J, leaving 18 bases between. This CDR3 comprises 17 residues. CDR3: CASSRSGFPSSTDTQYF. The CDR3 nucleotides are TGTGCCAGCAGCAGGTCGGGGTTTCCATCTAGCACAGATACGCAGTATTTT.

The chain joins TRBV18 to TRBJ1-1; D unclear. The CDR3 runs 12 residues. V dropped 6 bases and J dropped 8 bases, with 13 bases sitting between them. The germline V gene has CDR1 KGHSH and CDR2 LQKENI. This CDR3 reads CASSQNRLEAFF. The CDR3 coding sequence is TGTGCCAGCTCTCAGAACAGACTAGAAGCTTTCTTT.

This clone was seen only once. The J gene is TRBJ1-1, the V gene TRBV12-5; 9 bases line up with TRBD1. Germline V gene lookup returns CDR1 LGHNT and CDR2 FRNRAP. The CDR3 runs to 13 residues. V was pared by 7 bases and J by 5 bases, with 5 bases of the junction left unmatched. CDR3 sequence reads: CASAGQGYTEAFF. The DNA for the CDR3 is TGTGCTAGTGCAGGACAGGGGTATACTGAAGCTTTCTTT.

The chain links TRBV5-1 to TRBJ1-6; D unclear. The V end was cut by 4 bases, the J end by 9 bases, with 8 bases between. Germline V gene data show CDR1 as SGHRS and CDR2 as YFSETQ. CDR3 length equals 12 residues. CDR3 nucleotide sequence: TGCGCCAGCAGCGTAGGGAGTTCACCCCTCCACTTT. Protein product: CASSVGSSPLHF.